The present T cell receptor beta chain was sequenced within a study of control samples from healthy donors and cancer patients. Repertoires were generated with immunoSEQ multiplex PCR, while TCRdb's copy carries only in-frame clones and drops some. The sample comprises 390,000 or so clones, 90% of which are singletons, and 5% to 7% rests with the top ten. Unmatched junction bases numbered 8, after V lost 0 bases and J lost 7 bases. This CDR3 has 17 residues. Germline CDR1 SGHRS, CDR2 YFSETQ. Sequenced: PBMCs. The receptor was isolated from a man in his forties or fifties with head and neck cancer. The rearrangement links TRBV5-1 to TRBJ2-1; 12 bases map to TRBD2. CDR3 region: CASSLGTSGARGNEQFF. CDR3 nucleotide sequence: TGCGCCAGCAGCTTGGGGACTAGCGGGGCCCGCGGGAATGAGCAGTTCTTC. The full variable domain, rest sourced from reference TRBV5-1 and TRBJ2-1, is KAGVTQTPRYLIKTRGQQVTLSCSPISGHRSVSWYQQTPGQGLQFLFEYFSETQRNKGNFPGRFSGRQFSNSRSEMNVSTLELGDSALYLCASSLGTSGARGNEQFFGPGTRLTVL.